The rows below give T cell receptor beta chains drawn from one sample of a study of cytomegalovirus exposure and HLA in healthy donors. The method was immunoSEQ multiplex PCR; TCRdb's version includes in-frame clones alone and lacks a portion of them. The repertoire holds under 200,000 clones, with approximately 80% as singletons. What was sequenced was PBMCs. The receptors originated from a man younger than 30 in good health and CMV-seronegative. CDR3s include the opening cysteine and the closing phenylalanine or tryptophan. A D gene is named only where the DNA matches it firmly. Where a row states a size, it is once, few, many or the class of an expanded clone; other rows omit it.

J gene	clone size	D gene	V gene	CDR3 DNA	CDR3 protein
TRBJ1-1	few	-	TRBV6-6	TGTGCCAGCAGTTGGGACACGAACACTGAAGCTTTCTTT	CASSWDTNTEAFF
TRBJ1-5	once	TRBD1	TRBV6-5	TGTGCCAGCAGGGCCGGGACAGGGAACAATCAGCCCCAGCATTTT	CASRAGTGNNQPQHF
TRBJ1-6	-	-	TRBV2	TGTGCCAGCAGTGACAGGGGAAGTTCACCCCTCCACTTT	CASSDRGSSPLHF
TRBJ2-7	-	TRBD2	TRBV7-9	TGTGCCAGCAGCTTACTCCTAGCGGGAGACGACTCCTACGAGCAGTACTTC	CASSLLLAGDDSYEQYF
TRBJ1-2	-	TRBD1	TRBV7-3	TGTGCCAGCAGCACAGGACAGGGTGGCTACACCTTC	CASSTGQGGYTF
TRBJ1-1	-	-	TRBV19	TGTGCCAGTAGTAACGAGTTGAACACTGAAGCTTTCTTT	CASSNELNTEAFF
TRBJ2-5	-	TRBD2	TRBV4-1	TGCGCCAGCAGCCGACTAGCGGGGGGGGAGACCCAGTACTTC	CASSRLAGGETQYF
TRBJ2-3	-	-	TRBV20-1	TGCAGTGTCGCCAGCGCGGATACGCAGTATTTT	CSVASADTQYF
TRBJ2-1	once	TRBD2	TRBV27	TGTGCCAGCAGGCTCTCGGGAGGGGCGTGGGAGCAGTTCTTC	CASRLSGGAWEQFF
TRBJ2-1	-	TRBD2	TRBV6-1	TGTGCCGGTAAACTAGCGGGGGGGTCCGATGAGCAGTTCTTC	CAGKLAGGSDEQFF
TRBJ2-5	-	TRBD2	TRBV10-3	TGTGCCATCAGTGAAAGCGGGGTAGAGACCCAGTACTTC	CAISESGVETQYF
TRBJ2-2	-	TRBD2	TRBV4-2	TGTGCCAGCAGCCAAGATAGGCGGGGGGGAAACACCGGGGAGCTGTTTTTT	CASSQDRRGGNTGELFF
TRBJ1-2	once	-	TRBV12-5	TGTGCTAGTGCGCGGGACTCCATGGGAGCTAACTATGGCTACACCTTC	CASARDSMGANYGYTF
TRBJ2-3	-	TRBD1	TRBV5-1	TGCGCCAGCAGCCCCGACAGGGGAGCGGATACGCAGTATTTT	CASSPDRGADTQYF
TRBJ2-2	-	-	TRBV29-1	TGCAGCGTTCGGCAGGGCCTAAAAAACACCGGGGAGCTGTTTTTT	CSVRQGLKNTGELFF
TRBJ1-1	-	TRBD1	TRBV4-2	TGTGCCAGCAGCCCCCAGGGGGACACTGAAGCTTTCTTT	CASSPQGDTEAFF
TRBJ2-3	-	-	TRBV11-2	TGTGCCAGCAGCTTAGATTTTGTGACATTAGTTTTT	CASSLDFVTLVF
TRBJ1-2	-	TRBD1	TRBV7-9	TGTGCCAGCAGCTTTAACAGGGGCTCCCATGGCTACACCTTC	CASSFNRGSHGYTF
TRBJ2-5	-	TRBD1	TRBV27	TGTGCCAGCAGCTACAGGGGCCAAGAGACCCAGTACTTC	CASSYRGQETQYF
TRBJ2-6	-	-	TRBV7-9	TGTGCCAGCAGCGTCTCCTCTGGGGCCAACGTCCTGACTTTC	CASSVSSGANVLTF
TRBJ2-5	-	TRBD1	TRBV11-3	TGTGCCAGCAGCCGCGGGACAGGAGAGACCCAGTACTTC	CASSRGTGETQYF
TRBJ2-3	-	-	TRBV10-3	TGTGCCATCAAGTCGAGCGGCGTACGCACAGATACGCAGTATTTT	CAIKSSGVRTDTQYF
TRBJ2-7	-	TRBD2	TRBV9	TGTGCCAGCAGCGTAGCAGGCGGGAGTAGCGAGCAGTACTTC	CASSVAGGSSEQYF
TRBJ2-1	-	-	TRBV6-4	TGTGCCAGCAGTGCGGGCTCCTACAATGAGCAGTTCTTC	CASSAGSYNEQFF
TRBJ2-7	-	TRBD2	TRBV5-4	TGTGCCAGCAGCCGACTAGCGGGAGAGGTCGAGCAGTACTTC	CASSRLAGEVEQYF
TRBJ2-5	-	TRBD2	TRBV4-1	TGCGCCAGCAGCGGGAGGACTAGCGGGAAAGAGACCCAGTACTTC	CASSGRTSGKETQYF
TRBJ2-7	-	-	TRBV28	TGTGCCACAAACCCCCGGCGGAGCTCCTACGAGCAGTACTTC	CATNPRRSSYEQYF
TRBJ2-1	-	-	TRBV5-1	TGCGCCAGCAGCTTGGGTCTTACCTACAATGAGCAGTTCTTC	CASSLGLTYNEQFF
TRBJ2-7	once	-	TRBV6-5	TGTGCCAGCAGCTTCTCCTCCGAGCAGTACTTC	CASSFSSEQYF
TRBJ2-7	-	TRBD2	TRBV4-1	TGCGCCAGCAGCCAAGCCCTAGCGGGAGGTTCCTACGAGCAGTACTTC	CASSQALAGGSYEQYF
TRBJ2-7	few	TRBD2	TRBV5-4	TGTGCCAGCAGCCTCCAAAGCGGGAGCTACGAGCAGTACTTC	CASSLQSGSYEQYF
TRBJ2-3	-	TRBD2	TRBV27	TGTGCCAGCAGTACCACGGGACTAGCGGGATTGGTATCAGATACGCAGTATTTT	CASSTTGLAGLVSDTQYF
TRBJ1-5	-	-	TRBV10-3	TGTGCCATCAGTGGGACAGCTCCAAATCAGCCCCAGCATTTT	CAISGTAPNQPQHF
TRBJ1-1	-	TRBD1	TRBV28	TGTGCCAGCAGCGGTGGACAGGGGGATTACACTGAAGCTTTCTTT	CASSGGQGDYTEAFF
TRBJ1-5	few	TRBD1	TRBV2	TGTGCCAGCAGTGAGTGGGGGACAGACAATCAGCCCCAGCATTTT	CASSEWGTDNQPQHF
TRBJ2-7	-	TRBD1	TRBV2	TGTGCCAGCAGGGGGACAGGCATGGGCTACGAGCAGTACTTC	CASRGTGMGYEQYF
TRBJ2-7	-	TRBD1	TRBV2	TGTGCCAGCAAGGACAGGGACTCCTACGAGCAGTACTTC	CASKDRDSYEQYF
TRBJ2-1	-	TRBD2	TRBV19	TGTGCCAGTAGTTTCACTAGCGGGGCCTATGAGCAGTTCTTC	CASSFTSGAYEQFF
TRBJ2-7	-	-	TRBV7-9	TGTGCCAGCAGTGCCCTCCCCGCCACAGGGAAATACGAGCAGTACTTC	CASSALPATGKYEQYF
TRBJ2-7	-	-	TRBV5-1	TGCGCCAGCAGCGAGGGGCGGGGTGCCTACGAGCAGTACTTC	CASSEGRGAYEQYF
TRBJ2-7	-	-	TRBV6-5	TGTGCCAGCAGTGGGCCCGGTGTGAAGCAGTACTTC	CASSGPGVKQYF
TRBJ1-1	once	-	TRBV10-3	TGTGCCATCAGCCAGGAATATTCCGCTGGCACTGAAGCTTTCTTT	CAISQEYSAGTEAFF
TRBJ2-7	-	-	TRBV29-1	TGCAGCGTCGGGAGGGGGACAGGGTCCTACGAGCAGTACTTC	CSVGRGTGSYEQYF
TRBJ2-7	-	TRBD2	TRBV19	TGTGCCAGTAGTACCTTAGCGGGAGCGGGCGAGCAGTACTTC	CASSTLAGAGEQYF
TRBJ2-5	once	-	TRBV7-9	TGTTCCAGCTCCCGGGAGACCCAGTACTTC	CSSSRETQYF
TRBJ1-1	-	TRBD1	TRBV6-5	TGTGCCAGCAGTTATACAGGGGGCGAAGGTACTGAAGCTTTCTTT	CASSYTGGEGTEAFF
TRBJ1-6	-	TRBD1	TRBV2	TGTGCCAGCAATCGAGACAGGGAATATTCACCCCTCCACTTT	CASNRDREYSPLHF
TRBJ2-1	once	-	TRBV25-1	TGTGCCAGCAGTGTCAGGGAAGGGCACAATGAGCAGTTCTTC	CASSVREGHNEQFF
TRBJ2-7	-	TRBD2	TRBV6-5	TGTGCCAGCAGTTACCGGACTAGCGTCTTCTCCTACGAGCAGTACTTC	CASSYRTSVFSYEQYF
TRBJ2-1	-	-	TRBV10-3	TGTGCCCCAGTGGGCAGCCACTTCTTC	CAPVGSHFF
TRBJ2-5	-	TRBD1	TRBV2	TGTGCCAGCAGAATTCCGACAGGGTCTCGAATCCAAGAGACCCAGTACTTC	CASRIPTGSRIQETQYF
TRBJ1-6	-	-	TRBV23-1	TGCGCCAGCAGGACCCGAGGGAAAGGTAAAGATTCACCCCTCCACTTT	CASRTRGKGKDSPLHF
TRBJ1-4	few	-	TRBV19	TGTGCCAGTAGTATAGGTCAGGAAAAACTGTTTTTT	CASSIGQEKLFF
TRBJ2-3	-	-	TRBV4-3	TGCGCCAGCAGCCAAGCCCTGGCTAGCTCGGCCACAGATACGCAGTATTTT	CASSQALASSATDTQYF